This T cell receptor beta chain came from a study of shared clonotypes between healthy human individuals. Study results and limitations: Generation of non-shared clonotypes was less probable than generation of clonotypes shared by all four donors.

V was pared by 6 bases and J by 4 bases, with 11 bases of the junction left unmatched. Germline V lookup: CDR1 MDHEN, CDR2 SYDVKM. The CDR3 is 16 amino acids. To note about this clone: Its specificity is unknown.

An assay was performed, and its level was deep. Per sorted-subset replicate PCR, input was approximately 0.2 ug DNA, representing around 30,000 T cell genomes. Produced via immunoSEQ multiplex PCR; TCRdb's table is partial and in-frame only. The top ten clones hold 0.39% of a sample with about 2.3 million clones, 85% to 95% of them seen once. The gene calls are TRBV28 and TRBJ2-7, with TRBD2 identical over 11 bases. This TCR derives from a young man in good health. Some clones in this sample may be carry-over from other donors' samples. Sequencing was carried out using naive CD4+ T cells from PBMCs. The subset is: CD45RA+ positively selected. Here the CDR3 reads CASRTVAGGDRYEQYF. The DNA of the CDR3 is TGTGCCAGCAGAACTGTAGCGGGAGGGGATCGGTACGAGCAGTACTTC.